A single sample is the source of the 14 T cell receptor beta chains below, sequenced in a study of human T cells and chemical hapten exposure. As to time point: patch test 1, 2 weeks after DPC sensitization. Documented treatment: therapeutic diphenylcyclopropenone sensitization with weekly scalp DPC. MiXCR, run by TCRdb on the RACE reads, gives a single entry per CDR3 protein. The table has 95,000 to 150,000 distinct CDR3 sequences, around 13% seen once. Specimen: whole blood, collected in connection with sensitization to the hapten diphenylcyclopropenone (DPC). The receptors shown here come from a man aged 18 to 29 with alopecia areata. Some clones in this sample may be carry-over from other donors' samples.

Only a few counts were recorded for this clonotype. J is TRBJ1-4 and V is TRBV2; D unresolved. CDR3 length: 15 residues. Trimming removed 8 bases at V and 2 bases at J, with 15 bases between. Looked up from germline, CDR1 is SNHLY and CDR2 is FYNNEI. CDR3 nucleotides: TGTGCCAGCTCAGGCAGCGGAACGACTAATGAAAAACTGTTTTTT. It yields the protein CASSGSGTTNEKLFF.

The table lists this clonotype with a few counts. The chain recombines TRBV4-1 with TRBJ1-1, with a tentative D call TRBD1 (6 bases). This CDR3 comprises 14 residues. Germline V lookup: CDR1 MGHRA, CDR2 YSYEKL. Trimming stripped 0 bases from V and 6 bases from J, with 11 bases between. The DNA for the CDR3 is TGCGCCAGCAGCCAAGATGCTGGGGGCGCTGAAGCTTTCTTT. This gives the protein CASSQDAGGAEAFF.

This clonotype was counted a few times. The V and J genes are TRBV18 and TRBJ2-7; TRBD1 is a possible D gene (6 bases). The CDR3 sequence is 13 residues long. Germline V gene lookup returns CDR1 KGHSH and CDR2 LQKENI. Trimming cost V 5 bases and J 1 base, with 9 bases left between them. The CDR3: CASSIDRSYEQYV. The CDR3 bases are TGTGCCAGCTCAATCGACAGGTCCTACGAGCAGTACGTC.

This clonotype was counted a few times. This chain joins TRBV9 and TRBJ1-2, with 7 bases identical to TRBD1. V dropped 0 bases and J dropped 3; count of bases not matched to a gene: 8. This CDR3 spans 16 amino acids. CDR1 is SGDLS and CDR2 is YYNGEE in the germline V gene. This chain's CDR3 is CASSVGDSVADYGYTF. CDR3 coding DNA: TGTGCCAGCAGCGTAGGGGACAGCGTGGCGGACTATGGCTACACCTTC.

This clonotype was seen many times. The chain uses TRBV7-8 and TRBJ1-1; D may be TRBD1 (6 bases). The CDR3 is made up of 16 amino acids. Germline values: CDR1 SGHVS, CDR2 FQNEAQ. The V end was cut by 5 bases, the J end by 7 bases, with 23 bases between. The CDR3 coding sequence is TGTGCCAGCAGCCAAGCTCCGGGGGCACAGAGTGGTGAAGCTTTCTTT. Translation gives CASSQAPGAQSGEAFF.

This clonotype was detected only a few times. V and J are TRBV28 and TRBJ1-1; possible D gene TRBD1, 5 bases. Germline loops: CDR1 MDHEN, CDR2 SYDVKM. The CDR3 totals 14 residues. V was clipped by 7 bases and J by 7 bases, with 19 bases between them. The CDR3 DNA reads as TGTGCCAGCACTCCCGTGGGACCCGAGAATGAAGCTTTCTTT. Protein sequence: CASTPVGPENEAFF.

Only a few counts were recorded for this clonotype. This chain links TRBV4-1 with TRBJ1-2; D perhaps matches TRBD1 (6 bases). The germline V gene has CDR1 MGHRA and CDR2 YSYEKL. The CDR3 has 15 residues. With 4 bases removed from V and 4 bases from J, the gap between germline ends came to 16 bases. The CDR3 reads CASSLRGQGTYGYTF. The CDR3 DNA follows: TGCGCCAGCAGCCTAAGAGGGCAGGGGACCTATGGCTACACCTTC.

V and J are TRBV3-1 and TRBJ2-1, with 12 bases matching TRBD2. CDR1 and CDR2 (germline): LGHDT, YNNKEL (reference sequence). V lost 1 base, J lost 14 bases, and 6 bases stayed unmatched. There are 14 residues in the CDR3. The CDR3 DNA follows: TGTGCCAGCAGCCAAGTACCTAGCGGGGGGGCCGAGTTCTTC. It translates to CASSQVPSGGAEFF.

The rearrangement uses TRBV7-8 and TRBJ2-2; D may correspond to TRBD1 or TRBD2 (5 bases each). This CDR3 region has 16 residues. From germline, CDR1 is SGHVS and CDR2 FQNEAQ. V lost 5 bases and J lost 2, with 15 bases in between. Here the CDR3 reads CASSRETGSNTGELFF. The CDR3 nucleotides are TGTGCCAGCAGCCGGGAAACAGGAAGTAACACCGGGGAGCTGTTTTTT.

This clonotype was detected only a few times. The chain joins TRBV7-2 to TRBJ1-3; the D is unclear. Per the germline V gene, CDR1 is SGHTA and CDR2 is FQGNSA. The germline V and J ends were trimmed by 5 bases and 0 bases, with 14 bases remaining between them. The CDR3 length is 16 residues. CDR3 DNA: TGTGCCAGCAGCCTCCGGACGGCCGCCTCTGGAAACACCATATATTTT. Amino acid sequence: CASSLRTAASGNTIYF.

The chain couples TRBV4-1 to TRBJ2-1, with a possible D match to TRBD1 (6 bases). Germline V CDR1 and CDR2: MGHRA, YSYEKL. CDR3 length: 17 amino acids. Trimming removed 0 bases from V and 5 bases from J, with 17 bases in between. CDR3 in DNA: TGCGCCAGCAGCCAAGATCGGGACAACAACAGAGACAATGAGCAGTTCTTC. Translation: CASSQDRDNNRDNEQFF.

The CDR3 nucleotides are TGCAGTGCCCCCACTGGACAAGAGACCCAGTACTTC. Amino acid sequence: CSAPTGQETQYF. This chain links TRBV20-1 with TRBJ2-5; D is uncertain. Trimming removed 6 bases from V and 2 bases from J, with 10 bases in between. The CDR3 runs 12 residues. Germline lookup yields CDR1 DFQATT and CDR2 SNEGSKA (reference sequence).

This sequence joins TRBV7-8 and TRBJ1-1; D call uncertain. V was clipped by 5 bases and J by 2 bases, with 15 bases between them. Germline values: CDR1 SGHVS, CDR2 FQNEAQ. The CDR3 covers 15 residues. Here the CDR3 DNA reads TGTGCCAGCAGCCGGAGAGGGAAGCCTAACACTGAAGCTTTCTTT. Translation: CASSRRGKPNTEAFF.

The CDR3 loop reads CSVTWGGSNEKLFF. Here the CDR3 DNA reads TGCAGCGTTACCTGGGGGGGCTCTAATGAAAAACTGTTTTTT. V usage is TRBV29-1 and J usage is TRBJ1-4; perhaps TRBD1 as D (6 bases). This CDR3 comprises 14 residues. With 5 bases removed from V and 3 bases from J, the gap between germline ends came to 13 bases. Per germline, CDR1 SQVTM and CDR2 ANQGSEA.